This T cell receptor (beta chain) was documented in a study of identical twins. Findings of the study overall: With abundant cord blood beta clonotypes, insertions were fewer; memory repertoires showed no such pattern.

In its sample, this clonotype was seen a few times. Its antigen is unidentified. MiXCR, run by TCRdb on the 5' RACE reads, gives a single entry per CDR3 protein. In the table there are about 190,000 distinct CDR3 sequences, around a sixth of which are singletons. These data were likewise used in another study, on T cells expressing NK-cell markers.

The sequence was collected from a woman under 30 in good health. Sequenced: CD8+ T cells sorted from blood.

The CDR3: CASSWPGGSYNEQFF. For the CDR3, the DNA is TGTGCCAGCAGCTGGCCGGGGGGCTCCTACAATGAGCAGTTCTTC. The chain recombines TRBV12-3 or TRBV12-4 with TRBJ2-1; 7 bases match TRBD2. CDR3 length equals 15 residues. With V trimmed by 6 bases and J by 0 bases, 5 bases remained unmatched.